This TCR beta chain came from a study of OX40 agonist ivuxolimab in advanced cancers. The repertoire was sequenced with immunoSEQ multiplex PCR; TCRdb's copy has only in-frame clones and lacks some. The sample has 45,000 to 55,000 clones, approximately 94% seen once. V shed 3 bases and J 5 bases; nucleotides not matched to a gene: 6. The V gene's germline CDR1 is ENHRY and CDR2 SYGVKD. There are 14 residues in the CDR3. The chain couples TRBV10-3 to TRBJ2-5; 7 bases line up with TRBD1. The sample consisted of CD4+ or CD8+ T cells sorted from blood, taken in a trial of the OX40 agonist ivuxolimab. This receptor was taken from an adult with an advanced solid tumor such as melanoma, head and neck, liver or kidney cancer. This chain's CDR3 is CAISDTGAGETQYF. CDR3 coding DNA: TGTGCCATCAGTGATACAGGGGCCGGTGAGACCCAGTACTTC.